This T cell receptor (beta chain) was sequenced for a study of blood T cells in healthy people across ages. It was with a sample-barcoded 5' primer and a J-beta primer mix that a second PCR of about 7 to 12 cycles was run. Each CDR3 protein gets one entry after TCRdb re-called the 5' RACE reads with MiXCR. The sample carries almost 800,000 distinct CDR3 sequences, 58% recorded once. Trimming took 4 bases from V and 3 from J; bases not matched to a gene: 14. Germline V gene sequence: CDR1 DFQATT, CDR2 SNEGSKA (reference sequence). The CDR3 length is 18 residues. This clonotype was seen a few times. Aged roughly 6 to 90, donors were systemically healthy Caucasians from Russia.

This clonotype originated in a man aged 25-45 years in good health. The material sequenced was blood. The rearrangement joins TRBV20-1 to TRBJ2-3, with 12 bases matching TRBD2. CDR3 DNA sequence: TGCAGTGCTAAGACTAGCGGGGGAACCAAGGCAGTTACAGATACGCAGTATTTT. Amino acid sequence: CSAKTSGGTKAVTDTQYF.